This entry features one TCR beta chain sequence. Its antigen is unknown. The record originates from a study of graft-versus-host responses after intestinal transplantation. On the study more broadly: Each recipient received a multivisceral, liver-intestinal, or isolated intestinal graft. Anti-thymocyte globulin served as induction for all recipients, who then took tacrolimus and steroids for approximately 3 years.

Study results and caveats: High graft-versus-host to host-versus-graft T cell clonal ratios marked allografts of patients with graft-donor macrochimerism. GvH clones turned up in recipient marrow; some had shown up first in ileum or blood.

TCRdb's table, derived via immunoSEQ multiplex PCR, lists solely in-frame clones and lacks some. The table has 90,000 to 95,000 clones, 75% to 95% seen once. The clonotype originates from a human donor who received an intestinal transplant. Source: unstimulated CD8+ T cells sorted from spleen or lymph node cells, taken before intestinal transplant.

CDR3 residues: CASSPHATGGIYGYTF. The DNA for the CDR3 is TGTGCCAGCAGCCCCCACGCTACAGGGGGAATCTATGGCTACACCTTC. This chain joins TRBV5-6 and TRBJ1-2; 8 nucleotides match TRBD1. V dropped 4 bases and J dropped 4; count of bases not matched to a gene: 12. Germline-derived CDR1 and CDR2 are SGHDT and YYEEEE. The CDR3 loop spans 16 amino acids. Combining the CDR3 with reference TRBV5-6 and TRBJ1-2 gives the whole variable domain DAGVTQSPTHLIKTRGQQVTLRCSPKSGHDTVSWYQQALGQGPQFIFQYYEEEERQRGNFPDRFSGHQFPNYSSELNVNALLLGDSALYLCASSPHATGGIYGYTFGSGTRLTVV.